This passage covers 32 T cell receptor beta chains from one sample sequenced in a study of T cell repertoires in cytomegalovirus infection. TCRdb reanalysed the reads using MiXCR and keeps one entry per CDR3 protein. Of 680,000 or so distinct CDR3 sequences listed, under 40% are singletons. The sample comprised PBMCs. The receptors were sampled from a human donor in good health (CMV status not recorded). Some clones in this sample may be carry-over from other donors' samples.

This clonotype was counted between two and nine times. The genes are TRBV6-5 and TRBJ1-3; TRBD1 matches at 7 bases. V lost 1 base to trimming and J lost 4 bases; unmatched junction nucleotides: 10. The CDR3 contains 17 residues. The V gene's germline CDR1 is MNHEY and CDR2 SVGAGI. The CDR3: CASSYYLPGTEGNTIYF. The CDR3 nucleotides are TGTGCCAGCAGTTACTATCTGCCCGGGACAGAAGGAAACACCATATATTTT.

The rearrangement joins TRBV6-1 to TRBJ1-3, with a possible D match to TRBD1 (5 bases). V lost 5 bases and J lost 0, with 8 bases in between. Germline values: CDR1 MNHNS, CDR2 SASEGT. The CDR3 is made up of 14 amino acids. The CDR3 loop is CASSSGISGNTIYF. The CDR3 DNA sequence: TGTGCCAGCAGTTCAGGGATCTCTGGAAACACCATATATTTT.

This rearrangement joins TRBV5-4 to TRBJ2-3; 8 nucleotides match TRBD2. The length of the CDR3 is 16 residues. V was clipped by 1 base and J by 4 bases; unmatched bases: 8. The germline CDR1 and CDR2 sequences are SGHNT and YYREEE (reference sequence). CDR3 nucleotides: TGTGCCAGCAGCTTGAGCCCGGGGGGGCGATCAGATACGCAGTATTTT. Translated, it gives CASSLSPGGRSDTQYF.

This clonotype was observed at least ten times. This rearrangement joins TRBV7-2 to TRBJ1-6, with TRBD1 as a possible D gene (5 bases). Germline CDR1 and CDR2: SGHTA and FQGNSA. This CDR3 has 15 residues. V dropped 2 bases and J dropped 9 bases, with 14 bases sitting between them. CDR3 in amino acids: CASSLKVGATSPLHF. The CDR3 nucleotides are TGTGCCAGCAGCTTAAAAGTAGGGGCCACTTCACCCCTCCACTTT.

This clonotype was found a few times. The gene calls are TRBV19 and TRBJ1-2, with D possibly being TRBD1 (5 bases). Germline V gene sequence: CDR1 LNHDA, CDR2 SQIVND (reference sequence). This CDR3 has 15 amino acids. Trimming removed 7 bases from V and 0 bases from J, with 15 bases in between. The CDR3 loop reads CASTRRQPSNYGYTF. Written as DNA, the CDR3 is TGTGCCAGTACCCGCCGACAGCCTTCTAACTATGGCTACACCTTC. Based on the CDR3 plus reference TRBV19 and TRBJ1-2, the full variable domain is DGGITQSPKYLFRKEGQNVTLSCEQNLNHDAMYWYRQDPGQGLRLIYYSQIVNDFQKGDIAEGYSVSREKKESFPLTVTSAQKNPTAFYLCASTRRQPSNYGYTFGSGTRLTVV.

About this clonotype itself: Compared with germline, one end of the junction differs, possibly owing to a read error. This sequence joins TRBV25-1 and TRBJ1-1, with 7 bases lining up with TRBD1. The CDR3 runs 14 residues. The germline V gene has CDR1 MGHDK and CDR2 SYGVNS. As DNA, the CDR3 is TGTGCCAGTGGCCAGACAGGGAGAGGCACTGAAGCTTTATTT. Translated: CASGQTGRGTEALF. The whole variable domain, filled in from reference TRBV25-1 and TRBJ1-1, reads EADIYQTPRYLVIGTGKKITLECSQTMGHDKMYWYQQDPGMELHLIHYSYGVNSTEKGDLSSESTVSRIRTEHFPLTLESARPSHTSQYLCASGQTGRGTEALFGQGTRLTVV.

In its sample, this clonotype was seen a few times. V and J are TRBV6-6 and TRBJ2-1, with 9 nucleotides matching TRBD2. The ends lost 0 bases at V and 7 bases at J; junction bases unmatched: 13. CDR3 length: 18 residues. Germline CDR1 and CDR2: MNHNY and SVGAGI (reference sequence). In nucleotides, the CDR3 is TGTGCCAGCAGTTACTCGGGCGCTGGACTAGCGATAAGTAATGAGCAGTTCTTC. Its translation is CASSYSGAGLAISNEQFF.

For this clonotype: Because the CDR3's place on the DNA is in doubt, the DNA is left out and the CDR3 is given as listed by TCRdb. V gene TRBV29-1 combines with J gene TRBJ1-2; the D call TRBD1 from the table was never checked on the DNA. Germline V gene sequence: CDR1 SQVTM, CDR2 ANQGSEA. The CDR3 extends over 13 residues, inclusive of both ends. The CDR3 loop reads CSVAIGALDGYTF.

Comment on this clonotype: This may stem from a read error, because a much larger clone lies one nucleotide away. J is TRBJ2-7 and V is TRBV7-2; maybe TRBD1 (5 bases). Germline values: CDR1 SGHTA, CDR2 FQGNSA. The CDR3 has 15 residues. DNA of the CDR3: TGTGCCAGCAACTTAGTTGGGGCATCCCCCCACGAGCAGTACTTC. Encoded protein: CASNLVGASPHEQYF.

J is TRBJ2-7 and V is TRBV12-3 or TRBV12-4, with D possibly being TRBD1 (7 bases). The CDR3 runs 15 residues. V lost 6 bases to trimming and J lost 6 bases, with 21 bases between them. The CDR3 coding sequence is TGTGCCAGCAGATACACAGGTCAGGGGGGTTTCGAGCAGTACTTC. Its translation is CASRYTGQGGFEQYF.

V is TRBV6-6 and J is TRBJ1-3; no reliable D call. The CDR3 is 15 amino acids. The germline CDR1 and CDR2 sequences are MNHNY and SVGAGI (reference sequence). The V end lost 7 bases, the J end lost 0 bases, and 13 bases lay between the germline ends. In DNA form, the CDR3 reads TGTGCCAGCACCCTAACCAGTTCCTCTGGAAACACCATATATTTT. Translation gives CASTLTSSSGNTIYF.

Many counts were recorded for this clonotype. The chain links TRBV12-3 or TRBV12-4 to TRBJ2-1, with TRBD2 matching 8 bases. V dropped 6 bases and J dropped 10; count of bases not matched to a gene: 11. The CDR3 has 14 residues. In DNA form, the CDR3 reads TGTGCCAGCAGACCGGGACTAGATGCGGGGGAGCAGTTCTTC. It is translated as CASRPGLDAGEQFF.

The V gene is TRBV30, the J gene TRBJ1-1, with unresolved D. Germline V lookup: CDR1 GTSNPN, CDR2 SVGIG (reference sequence). V was shortened by 3 bases and J by 1 base, with 15 bases between the two germline ends. This CDR3 region has 15 residues. The CDR3 nucleotides read TGTGCCTGGAGCCCTATCGGGCGGGGGAACACTGAAGCTTTCTTT. This encodes CAWSPIGRGNTEAFF.

This clonotype has only a few counts. The CDR3 DNA follows: TGCGCCAGCAGCCCGGTGGGACTTCCAGAGACCCAGTACTTC. Residues: CASSPVGLPETQYF. This sequence joins TRBV5-1 and TRBJ2-5, with a weak D call TRBD2 (6 bases). Trimming stripped 4 bases from V and 4 bases from J, with 14 bases between. This CDR3 is 14 amino acids long. Germline CDR1 SGHRS, CDR2 YFSETQ.

A note on this clonotype: This may stem from a read error, because a much larger clone lies one nucleotide away. The chain is built from TRBV19 and TRBJ1-1, with D unclear. CDR3 length: 13 amino acids. The V gene lost 2 bases and the J gene lost 1 base, with 5 bases spanning the gap. Germline V gene sequence: CDR1 LNHDA, CDR2 SQIVND (reference sequence). The CDR3, as DNA: TGTGCCAGTAGTATACCAACGAACACTGAAGCTTTCTTT. It is translated as CASSIPTNTEAFF.

This clonotype was detected a few times. The gene calls are TRBV6-8 and TRBJ1-5, with D perhaps TRBD1 (5 bases). V lost 6 bases, J lost 1 base, and 13 bases lay in between. Germline V gene data show CDR1 as MNHGY and CDR2 as SAAAGT. This CDR3 is 15 amino acids long. This CDR3 is CASSGTDVSNQPQHF. The CDR3 region has the DNA TGTGCCAGCAGCGGGACCGACGTGAGCAATCAGCCCCAGCATTTT.

This clonotype was seen a few times. J is TRBJ1-5 and V is TRBV20-1, with TRBD1 matching 7 bases. V trimming: 4 bases; J trimming: 3 bases; junction bases outside the gene matches: 6. CDR1 and CDR2 (germline): DFQATT, SNEGSKA (reference sequence). CDR3 length: 14 amino acids. CDR3 nucleotide sequence: TGCAGTGCTAAGGGGGCGGCCTTCAATCAGCCCCAGCATTTT. Its protein product is CSAKGAAFNQPQHF.

The chain is built from TRBV5-5 and TRBJ2-1; D not certain. The V end lost 4 bases, the J end lost 9 bases, and 11 bases lay between the germline ends. Germline V lookup: CDR1 SGHKS, CDR2 YYEKEE (reference sequence). CDR3 size: 12 residues. The CDR3 coding sequence is TGTGCCAGCAGCACCGATACTGTTGAGCAGTTCTTC. Its protein product is CASSTDTVEQFF.

This chain links TRBV28 with TRBJ1-5; weak D call: TRBD1 (6 bases). Trimming cost V 6 bases and J 11 bases, with 11 bases left between them. The CDR3 covers 11 residues. Germline V gene sequence: CDR1 MDHEN, CDR2 SYDVKM. This CDR3 reads CASSSTGTQHF. CDR3 in DNA: TGTGCCAGCAGCTCGACAGGTACCCAGCATTTT.

The chain has TRBV4-2 and TRBJ2-3, with 9 nucleotides matching TRBD2. The CDR3 sequence is 17 residues long. Trimming at V came to 4 bases and at J to 0 bases, leaving 8 bases not matched to a gene. Looked up from germline, CDR1 is LGHNA and CDR2 is YNFKEQ. In DNA form, the CDR3 reads TGTGCCAGCAGCCCTCAGCGCGGGGGGGCCAGCACAGATACGCAGTATTTT. Its protein product is CASSPQRGGASTDTQYF.

Regarding this clonotype: A read error may be the cause here, since a much bigger clone is one base away. The DNA for the CDR3 is TGTGCCAGTATTATTGAGGGGTTCTCCTACAATGAGCAGTTCTTC. Translating gives CASIIEGFSYNEQFF. The rearrangement links TRBV19 to TRBJ2-1; D tentatively fits TRBD1 or TRBD2 (5 bases each). The CDR3 runs 15 residues. V was trimmed by 7 bases and J by 0 bases, leaving 13 bases between them. CDR1 is LNHDA and CDR2 is SQIVND in the germline V gene (reference sequence).

J is TRBJ1-3 and V is TRBV7-2, with D hard to call. The ends were cut back, 5 bases at V and 1 base at J, with 12 bases in the middle. Germline-derived CDR1 and CDR2 are SGHTA and FQGNSA. The CDR3 runs 15 residues. The CDR3 nucleotides read TGTGCCAGCAGCCCTACCGGAGGGTCTGGAAACACCATATATTTT. It codes for CASSPTGGSGNTIYF.

This clonotype was seen more than once but under ten times. The chain recombines TRBV5-5 with TRBJ2-1; D is perhaps TRBD2 (5 bases). CDR1 SGHKS and CDR2 YYEKEE come from the germline V gene (reference sequence). Trimming took 8 bases from V and 2 from J, leaving 23 bases between them. The CDR3 contains 17 residues. CDR3 sequence: CARSPGMTTGAYNEQFF. The CDR3 DNA reads TGTGCCAGAAGCCCGGGTATGACTACGGGCGCCTACAATGAGCAGTTCTTC.

V and J are TRBV24-1 and TRBJ2-3; 14 positions match TRBD2. The ends lost 3 bases at V and 6 bases at J; junction bases unmatched: 10. Germline CDR1 and CDR2: KGHDR and SFDVKD. The CDR3 is 18 residues long. The CDR3: CATSDPAGTSGSRDTQYF. CDR3 in DNA: TGTGCCACCAGTGATCCCGCGGGGACTAGCGGGAGTCGGGATACGCAGTATTTT.

The chain recombines TRBV20-1 with TRBJ2-2; TRBD2 agrees at 9 bases. Germline assignment: CDR1 DFQATT and CDR2 SNEGSKA (reference sequence). This CDR3 has 17 amino acids. J gave up 3 bases and V 0 bases, and 8 bases lay outside the gene matches. This CDR3 is CSARDPRRTSDTGELFF. DNA for the CDR3: TGCAGTGCTAGAGACCCGAGAAGGACTAGCGACACCGGGGAGCTGTTTTTT.

This clonotype was counted only a few times. The chain uses TRBV7-2 and TRBJ1-1; D not resolved. Germline CDR1 and CDR2: SGHTA and FQGNSA. V lost 0 bases to trimming and J lost 8 bases, with 10 bases between them. The CDR3 sequence is 13 residues long. CDR3 residues: CASSLAYLDEAFF. The CDR3 DNA sequence: TGTGCCAGCAGCTTAGCGTACTTAGACGAAGCTTTCTTT. Based on the CDR3 plus reference TRBV7-2 and TRBJ1-1, the full variable domain is GAGVSQSPSNKVTEKGKDVELRCDPISGHTALYWYRQSLGQGLEFLIYFQGNSAPDKSGLPSDRFSAERTGGSVSTLTIQRTQQEDSAVYLCASSLAYLDEAFFGQGTRLTVV.

The CDR3 reads CASSDRGRQPQHF. CDR3 in DNA: TGTGCCAGCAGTGACAGGGGGCGACAGCCCCAGCATTTT. The rearrangement joins TRBV6-6 to TRBJ1-5; 10 bases line up with TRBD1. J lost 7 bases, V lost 5 bases, and 2 bases had no gene match. The CDR3 totals 13 residues. Germline loops: CDR1 MNHNY, CDR2 SVGAGI (reference sequence).

The sample holds a few counts of this clonotype. This chain joins TRBV5-6 and TRBJ1-2, with TRBD1 matching 9 bases. CDR3 size: 14 residues. Trimming took 4 bases from V and 6 from J; bases not matched to a gene: 7. Germline-derived CDR1 and CDR2 are SGHDT and YYEEEE. Here the CDR3 reads CASSGTGREDGYTF. The DNA of the CDR3 is TGTGCCAGCAGCGGGACAGGGAGGGAAGATGGCTACACCTTC.

V and J are TRBV2 and TRBJ1-3, with 11 nucleotides matching TRBD1. Unmatched junction bases numbered 4, after V lost 7 bases and J lost 2 bases. This CDR3 has 15 residues. The V gene's germline CDR1 is SNHLY and CDR2 FYNNEI. The CDR3 DNA is TGTGCCAGCAACATGGGACAGGGGGCTGGAAACACCATATATTTT. Translated, it gives CASNMGQGAGNTIYF. The whole variable domain, remainder taken from reference TRBV2 and TRBJ1-3, is EPEVTQTPSHQVTQMGQEVILRCVPISNHLYFYWYRQILGQKVEFLVSFYNNEISEKSEIFDDQFSVERPDGSNFTLKIRSTKLEDSAMYFCASNMGQGAGNTIYFGEGSWLTVV.

The CDR3 DNA sequence: TGTGCCAGCAGCAGGGGACAGGGTGGGAACACTGAAGCTTTCTTT. Protein product: CASSRGQGGNTEAFF. V usage is TRBV27 and J usage is TRBJ1-1, with 9 bases fitting TRBD1. The V and J ends lost 6 bases and 1 base, in that order; junction bases with no gene match: 6. This CDR3 is built from 15 residues. CDR1 is MNHEY, CDR2 SMNVEV, per germline (reference sequence).

The V and J genes are TRBV20-1 and TRBJ2-5, with a tentative D call TRBD1 (6 bases). The CDR3 totals 13 residues. Germline V CDR1 and CDR2: DFQATT, SNEGSKA (reference sequence). Trimming cost V 5 bases and J 4 bases, with 14 bases left between them. CDR3 loop: CSALGAGGETQYF. For the CDR3, the DNA is TGCAGTGCTTTGGGGGCCGGCGGAGAGACCCAGTACTTC.

The V and J genes are TRBV19 and TRBJ2-1; TRBD1 is a possible D gene (7 bases). From germline, CDR1 is LNHDA and CDR2 SQIVND (reference sequence). V lost 7 bases, J lost 1 base, and 17 bases lay in between. The CDR3 consists of 16 residues. The CDR3 loop is CASTRGDLGSYNEQFF. The CDR3, as DNA: TGTGCCAGTACCAGGGGGGACTTGGGGTCCTACAATGAGCAGTTCTTC. Full variable domain (rest looked up from reference TRBV19 and TRBJ2-1): DGGITQSPKYLFRKEGQNVTLSCEQNLNHDAMYWYRQDPGQGLRLIYYSQIVNDFQKGDIAEGYSVSREKKESFPLTVTSAQKNPTAFYLCASTRGDLGSYNEQFFGPGTRLTVL.